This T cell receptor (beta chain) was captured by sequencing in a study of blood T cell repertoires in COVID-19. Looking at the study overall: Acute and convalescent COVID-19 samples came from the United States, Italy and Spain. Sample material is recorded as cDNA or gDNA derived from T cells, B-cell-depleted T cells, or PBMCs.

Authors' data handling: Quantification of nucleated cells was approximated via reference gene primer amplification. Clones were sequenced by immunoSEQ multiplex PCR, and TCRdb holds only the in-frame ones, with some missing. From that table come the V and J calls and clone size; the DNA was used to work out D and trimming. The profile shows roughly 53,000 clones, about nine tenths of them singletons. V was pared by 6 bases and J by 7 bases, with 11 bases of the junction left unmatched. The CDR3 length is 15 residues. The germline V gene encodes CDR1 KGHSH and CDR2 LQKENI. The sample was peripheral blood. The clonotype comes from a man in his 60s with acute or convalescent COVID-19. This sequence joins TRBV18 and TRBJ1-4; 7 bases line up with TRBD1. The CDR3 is CASSYTGAVSEKLFF. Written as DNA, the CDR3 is TGTGCCAGCTCGTATACAGGGGCGGTCAGTGAAAAACTGTTTTTT.